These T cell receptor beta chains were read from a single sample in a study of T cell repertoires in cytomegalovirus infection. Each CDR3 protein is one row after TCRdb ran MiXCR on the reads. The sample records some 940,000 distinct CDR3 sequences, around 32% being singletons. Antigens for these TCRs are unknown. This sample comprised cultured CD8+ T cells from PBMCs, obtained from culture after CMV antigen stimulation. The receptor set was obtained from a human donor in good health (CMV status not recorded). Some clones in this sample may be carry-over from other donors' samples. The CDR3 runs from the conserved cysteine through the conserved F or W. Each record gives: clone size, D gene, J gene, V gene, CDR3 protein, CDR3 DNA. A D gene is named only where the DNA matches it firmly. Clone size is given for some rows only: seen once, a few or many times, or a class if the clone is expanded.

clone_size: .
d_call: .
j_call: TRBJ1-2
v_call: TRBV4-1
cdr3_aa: CASSQASDGALDWNYGYTF
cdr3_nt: TGCGCCAGCAGCCAAGCCAGCGATGGGGCGCTCGACTGGAACTATGGCTACACCTTC

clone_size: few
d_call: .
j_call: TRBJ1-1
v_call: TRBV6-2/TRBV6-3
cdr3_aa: CAIHREWNTEAFF
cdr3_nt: TGTGCCATACACAGGGAGTGGAACACTGAAGCTTTCTTT

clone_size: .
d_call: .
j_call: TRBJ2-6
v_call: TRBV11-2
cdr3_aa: CASSSSRWVAGANVLTF
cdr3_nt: TGTGCCAGCAGCTCAAGCCGTTGGGTGGCTGGGGCCAACGTCCTGACTTTC

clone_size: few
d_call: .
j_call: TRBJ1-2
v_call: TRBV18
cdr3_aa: CASSPQRNYGYTF
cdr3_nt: TGTGCCAGCTCACCCCAGCGTAACTATGGCTACACCTTC

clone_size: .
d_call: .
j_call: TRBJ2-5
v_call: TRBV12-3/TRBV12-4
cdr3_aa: CASSPEHGAEQETQYF
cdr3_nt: TGTGCCAGCAGTCCTGAGCACGGGGCTGAGCAAGAGACCCAGTACTTC

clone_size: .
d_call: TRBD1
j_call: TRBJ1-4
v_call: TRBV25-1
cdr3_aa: CASSEQGAANEKLFF
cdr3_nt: TGTGCCAGCAGTGAGCAGGGGGCAGCTAATGAAAAACTGTTTTTT

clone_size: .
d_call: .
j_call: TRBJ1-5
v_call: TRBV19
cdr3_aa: CASSINSKNQPQHF
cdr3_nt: TGTGCCAGTAGTATTAACAGCAAAAATCAGCCCCAGCATTTT

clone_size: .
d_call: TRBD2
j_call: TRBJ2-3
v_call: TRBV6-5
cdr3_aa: CASSNGGAYTDTQYF
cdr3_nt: TGTGCCAGCAGTAACGGGGGGGCTTACACAGATACGCAGTATTTT

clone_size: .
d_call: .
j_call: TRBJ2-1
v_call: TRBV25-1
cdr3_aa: CASSVTNPNEQFF
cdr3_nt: TGTGCCAGCAGTGTAACTAACCCCAATGAGCAGTTCTTC

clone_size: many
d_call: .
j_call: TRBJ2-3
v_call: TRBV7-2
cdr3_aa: CATTDTQYF
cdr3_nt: TGTGCCACCACAGATACGCAGTATTTT

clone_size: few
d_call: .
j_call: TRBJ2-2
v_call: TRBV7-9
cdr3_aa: CASSPPWGRTGELFF
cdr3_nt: TGTGCCAGCAGCCCACCGTGGGGGCGCACCGGGGAGCTGTTTTTT

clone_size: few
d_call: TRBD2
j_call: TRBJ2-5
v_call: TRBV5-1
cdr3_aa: CASSLESSSGETQYF
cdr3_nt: TGCGCCAGCAGCTTGGAAAGTTCTAGCGGAGAGACCCAGTACTTC

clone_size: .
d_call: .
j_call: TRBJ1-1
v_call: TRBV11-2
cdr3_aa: CASSRRVFKALVMDEAFF
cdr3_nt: TGTGCCAGCAGCAGGAGGGTTTTTAAAGCGTTAGTAATGGATGAAGCTTTCTTT

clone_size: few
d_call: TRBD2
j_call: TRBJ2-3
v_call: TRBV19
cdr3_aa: CASSAPSGGRTDTQYF
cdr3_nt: TGTGCCAGTAGTGCCCCTAGCGGGGGGCGCACAGATACGCAGTATTTT

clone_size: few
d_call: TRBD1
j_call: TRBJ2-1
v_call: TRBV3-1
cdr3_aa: CASSPYSGGNEQFF
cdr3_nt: TGTGCCAGCAGCCCCTACTCAGGGGGCAATGAGCAGTTCTTC

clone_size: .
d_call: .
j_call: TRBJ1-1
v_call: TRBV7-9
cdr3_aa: CASSFGSPAEAFF
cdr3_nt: TGTGCCAGCAGCTTCGGGTCGCCCGCCGAAGCTTTCTTT

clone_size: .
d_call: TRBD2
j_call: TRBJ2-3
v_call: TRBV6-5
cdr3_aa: CASSYQSGGFTDTQYF
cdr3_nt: TGTGCCAGCAGTTACCAGAGCGGGGGGTTCACAGATACGCAGTATTTT

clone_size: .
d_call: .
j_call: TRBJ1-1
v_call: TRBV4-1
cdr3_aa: CASSFHGQMNTEAFF
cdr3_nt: TGCGCCAGCAGCTTCCACGGGCAGATGAACACTGAAGCTTTCTTT

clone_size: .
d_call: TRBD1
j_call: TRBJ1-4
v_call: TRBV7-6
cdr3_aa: CASSSQGAPNEKLFF
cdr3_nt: TGTGCCAGCAGCTCCCAGGGGGCACCTAATGAAAAACTGTTTTTT

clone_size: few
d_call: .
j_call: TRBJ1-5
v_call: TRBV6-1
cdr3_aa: CASSVGAYSNQPQHF
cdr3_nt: TGTGCCAGCAGTGTCGGAGCGTATAGCAATCAGCCCCAGCATTTT

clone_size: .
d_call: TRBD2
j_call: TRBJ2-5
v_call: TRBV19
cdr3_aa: CASSIELAAQETQYF
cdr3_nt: TGTGCCAGTAGTATTGAACTAGCGGCACAAGAGACCCAGTACTTC

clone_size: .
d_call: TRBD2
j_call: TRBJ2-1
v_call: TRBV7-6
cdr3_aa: CASSSTAGGPNEQFF
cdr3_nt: TGTGCCAGCAGCTCTACAGCGGGGGGGCCTAATGAGCAGTTCTTC

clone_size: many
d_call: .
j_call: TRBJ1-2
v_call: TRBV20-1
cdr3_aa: CSAPEGGYGYTF
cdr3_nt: TGCAGTGCCCCCGAAGGGGGCTATGGCTACACCTTC

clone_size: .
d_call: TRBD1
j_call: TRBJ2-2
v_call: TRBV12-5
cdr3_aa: CASGSRDRGRDAGELFF
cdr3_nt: TGTGCTAGTGGTTCCCGGGACAGGGGGCGCGACGCCGGGGAGCTGTTTTTT

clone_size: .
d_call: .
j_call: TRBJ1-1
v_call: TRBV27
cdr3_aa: CASSIGTHSTEAFF
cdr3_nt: TGTGCCAGCAGTATCGGGACACACTCCACTGAAGCTTTCTTT

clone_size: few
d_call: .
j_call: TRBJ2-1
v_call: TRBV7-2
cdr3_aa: CASSSGHHLYNEQFF
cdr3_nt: TGTGCCAGCAGCTCAGGACACCACCTCTACAATGAGCAGTTCTTC

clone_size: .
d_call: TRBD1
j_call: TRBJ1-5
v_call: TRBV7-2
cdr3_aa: CASSSRDRGPNQPQHF
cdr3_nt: TGTGCCAGCAGCTCCCGGGACAGGGGACCCAATCAGCCCCAGCATTTT

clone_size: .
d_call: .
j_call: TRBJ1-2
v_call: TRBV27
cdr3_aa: CATAGVRGYTF
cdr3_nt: TGTGCCACCGCAGGGGTTAGAGGCTACACCTTC

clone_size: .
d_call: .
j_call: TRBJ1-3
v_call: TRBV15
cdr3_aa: CATRATGDSGNTIYF
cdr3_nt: TGTGCCACCAGGGCGACAGGAGATTCTGGAAACACCATATATTTT